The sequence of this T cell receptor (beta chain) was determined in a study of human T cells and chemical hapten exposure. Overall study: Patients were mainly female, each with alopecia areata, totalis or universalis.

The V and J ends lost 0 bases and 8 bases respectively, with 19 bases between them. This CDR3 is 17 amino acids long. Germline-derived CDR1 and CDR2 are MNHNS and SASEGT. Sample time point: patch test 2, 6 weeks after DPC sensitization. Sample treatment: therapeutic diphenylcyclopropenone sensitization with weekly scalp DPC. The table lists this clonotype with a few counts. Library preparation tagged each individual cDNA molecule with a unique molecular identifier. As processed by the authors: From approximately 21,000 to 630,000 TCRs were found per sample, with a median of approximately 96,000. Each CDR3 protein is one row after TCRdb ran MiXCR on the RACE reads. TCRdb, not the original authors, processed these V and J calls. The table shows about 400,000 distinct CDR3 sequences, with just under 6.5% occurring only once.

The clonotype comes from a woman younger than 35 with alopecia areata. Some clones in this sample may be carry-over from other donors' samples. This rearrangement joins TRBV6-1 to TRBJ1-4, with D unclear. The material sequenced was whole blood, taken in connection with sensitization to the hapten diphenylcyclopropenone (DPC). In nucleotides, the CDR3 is TGTGCCAGCAGTGAAGCTTTCGGCGATCTCCAAAGCGAAAAACTGTTTTTT. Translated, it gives CASSEAFGDLQSEKLFF.